The 14 T cell receptor beta chains below all came from one sample that was sequenced in a study of T-cell memory formation after mild COVID-19. From the 5' RACE reads, TCRdb called clonotypes with MiXCR, one entry per CDR3 protein. Of some 450,000 distinct CDR3 sequences listed, roughly 20% were seen once; the top ten hold 7.5% to 9.5%. The sequencing input was PBMCs or a T cell subset sorted from them (not recorded which). All receptors come from an adult woman who had mild COVID-19 (a few samples of this study predate the infection). Cell type and time point are not known.

J is TRBJ2-5 and V is TRBV6-1; either TRBD1 or TRBD2 may supply D (6 bases each). Between the trimmed V and J ends, which lost 7 bases and 1 base, there was a span of 19 bases. CDR1 and CDR2 from the germline V gene are MNHNS and SASEGT. This CDR3 contains 16 residues. The CDR3 nucleotides read TGTGCCAGCAAGGGAGCGGAGGGGGGACCCCAAGAGACCCAGTACTTC. Translated: CASKGAEGGPQETQYF.

This clonotype showed up just a few times. The V gene is TRBV5-1, the J gene TRBJ1-2; D may be TRBD1 (5 bases). The V gene lost 3 bases and the J gene lost 6 bases, with 18 bases spanning the gap. The CDR3 length is 15 residues. Per germline, CDR1 SGHRS and CDR2 YFSETQ. The CDR3 DNA is TGCGCCAGCAGCTCCCTTCCGGGGCCTGGGAATGGCTACACCTTC. This gives the protein CASSSLPGPGNGYTF.

This clonotype was seen just once. The chain couples TRBV5-1 to TRBJ2-5; 11 nucleotides line up with TRBD2. V was clipped by 2 bases and J by 5 bases; unmatched bases: 5. The CDR3 runs to 15 residues. Germline V gives CDR1 SGHRS, CDR2 YFSETQ. The CDR3: CASSLRLAGLETQYF. The CDR3 nucleotides are TGCGCCAGCAGCTTAAGACTAGCGGGGTTGGAGACCCAGTACTTC.

This chain uses TRBV12-3 or TRBV12-4 with TRBJ2-7; the D is unclear. This CDR3 contains 13 residues. V was pared by 5 bases and J by 6 bases, with 14 bases between. The DNA for the CDR3 is TGTGCCAGCAGTCCTCCGGTGGGTCTCGAGCAGTACTTC. It codes for CASSPPVGLEQYF.

CDR3 residues: CASSPLGTGTDTQYF. In DNA, the CDR3 is TGTGCCAGCTCACCCCTCGGGACAGGCACAGATACGCAGTATTTT. This sequence joins TRBV18 and TRBJ2-3; 7 nucleotides align to TRBD1. V shed 3 bases, J shed 1 base, and the junction held 4 bases outside the gene matches. The CDR3 has 15 residues. Germline V gene data show CDR1 as KGHSH and CDR2 as LQKENI.

This clonotype has just a few counts. The chain employs TRBV19 and TRBJ2-1, with TRBD2 matching over 10 bases. This CDR3 is 19 amino acids long. V dropped 4 bases and J dropped 3; count of bases not matched to a gene: 15. Germline CDR1 is LNHDA and CDR2 is SQIVND (reference sequence). The chain's CDR3 is CASSNPSGSVSRFYNEQFF. CDR3 in DNA: TGTGCCAGTAGTAACCCTAGCGGGAGTGTTTCTCGGTTCTACAATGAGCAGTTCTTC.

The chain combines TRBV4-1 with TRBJ1-4; 9 nucleotides line up with TRBD1. The CDR3 sequence is 15 residues long. Trimming removed 3 bases from V and 7 bases from J; junction bases left unmatched: 6. Germline CDR1 and CDR2: MGHRA and YSYEKL. CDR3 loop: CASSHSGTGSEKLFF. The CDR3 DNA reads as TGCGCCAGCAGCCATTCCGGGACAGGGAGTGAAAAACTGTTTTTT.

This chain uses TRBV24-1 with TRBJ1-1; the match to TRBD1 covers 9 bases. V lost 5 bases, J lost 1 base, and 7 bases stayed unmatched. Germline V CDR1 and CDR2: KGHDR, SFDVKD. This CDR3 has 16 amino acids. Here the CDR3 reads CATSGTGQGRNTEAFF. CDR3 sequence (DNA): TGTGCCACCAGTGGTACGGGACAGGGCAGGAACACTGAAGCTTTCTTT.

The chain has TRBV5-1 and TRBJ1-1; tentative D call: TRBD1 (6 bases). Germline lookup yields CDR1 SGHRS and CDR2 YFSETQ. Trimming pared 3 bases from V and 1 base from J, leaving 10 bases between. The CDR3 runs to 14 residues. CDR3 sequence reads: CASSSQGPNTEAFF. The CDR3 DNA follows: TGCGCCAGCAGCTCACAGGGCCCGAACACTGAAGCTTTCTTT.

V is TRBV20-1 and J is TRBJ2-1, with 9 bases aligning to TRBD2. Germline loops: CDR1 DFQATT, CDR2 SNEGSKA (reference sequence). V lost 5 bases to trimming and J lost 0 bases; unmatched junction nucleotides: 8. The length of the CDR3 is 16 residues. The CDR3 is CSAYSGRGLSYNEQFF. CDR3 DNA: TGCAGTGCTTATAGCGGGAGAGGGCTCTCCTACAATGAGCAGTTCTTC.

This clonotype was detected many times. V is TRBV15 and J is TRBJ2-3; the match to TRBD1 covers 7 bases. The CDR3 is 14 amino acids. Trimming removed 4 bases from V and 3 bases from J; junction bases left unmatched: 4. Germline V lookup: CDR1 LNHNV, CDR2 YYDKDF (reference sequence). In DNA form, the CDR3 reads TGTGCCACCAGCACCCGACAGGGAACAGATACGCAGTATTTT. Protein: CATSTRQGTDTQYF.

This clonotype appeared a single time. This chain connects TRBV10-3 to TRBJ2-3; D is ambiguous. This CDR3 is 15 amino acids long. The germline gives CDR1 ENHRY, CDR2 SYGVKD. Trimming removed 0 bases from V and 4 bases from J, with 11 bases in between. CDR3 region: CAISESALRADTQYF. CDR3 sequence (DNA): TGTGCCATCAGTGAGTCCGCGCTCCGGGCAGATACGCAGTATTTT.

The chain uses TRBV20-1 and TRBJ1-2; 7 positions match TRBD1. The CDR3 contains 13 residues. Unmatched junction bases numbered 10, after V lost 6 bases and J lost 6 bases. Germline loops: CDR1 DFQATT, CDR2 SNEGSKA (reference sequence). This chain's CDR3 is CSANRGRLDGYTF. CDR3 coding DNA: TGCAGTGCCAACAGGGGACGTTTGGATGGCTACACCTTC.

The V and J genes are TRBV30 and TRBJ1-6, with no clear D. Trimming removed 2 bases at V and 7 bases at J, with 6 bases between. Per the germline V gene, CDR1 is GTSNPN and CDR2 is SVGIG (reference sequence). The CDR3 runs to 12 residues. The CDR3 DNA follows: TGTGCCTGGAGTAGACGGAATTCACCCCTCCACTTT. Amino acids: CAWSRRNSPLHF.